This T cell receptor (beta chain) was sequenced in a study of blood T cell repertoires in COVID-19. On the study more broadly: Specimens from acute and convalescent COVID-19 originated in the United States, Italy and Spain. PBMCs, B-cell-depleted T cells, or T cells provided the cDNA or gDNA that made up the material.

This clone was recorded once. Sequenced by immunoSEQ multiplex PCR; TCRdb stores in-frame clones only, minus some. Among more than 200,000 clones listed, under 90% were seen once. Trimming at V came to 2 bases and at J to 5 bases, leaving 19 bases not matched to a gene. CDR1 and CDR2 (germline): MNHEY, SVGEGT. The CDR3 spans 19 residues. This chain joins TRBV6-2 or TRBV6-3 and TRBJ1-1; 8 nucleotides match TRBD1. The sequencing input was PBMCs or T cells enriched from blood (not recorded which). The receptor was isolated from a man in his sixties who had recovered from COVID-19. DNA for the CDR3: TGTGCCAGCAGTTACAGCTCCGGATCGACAGGGGCCGCGCGTACTGAAGCTTTCTTT. Translating it yields CASSYSSGSTGAARTEAFF.